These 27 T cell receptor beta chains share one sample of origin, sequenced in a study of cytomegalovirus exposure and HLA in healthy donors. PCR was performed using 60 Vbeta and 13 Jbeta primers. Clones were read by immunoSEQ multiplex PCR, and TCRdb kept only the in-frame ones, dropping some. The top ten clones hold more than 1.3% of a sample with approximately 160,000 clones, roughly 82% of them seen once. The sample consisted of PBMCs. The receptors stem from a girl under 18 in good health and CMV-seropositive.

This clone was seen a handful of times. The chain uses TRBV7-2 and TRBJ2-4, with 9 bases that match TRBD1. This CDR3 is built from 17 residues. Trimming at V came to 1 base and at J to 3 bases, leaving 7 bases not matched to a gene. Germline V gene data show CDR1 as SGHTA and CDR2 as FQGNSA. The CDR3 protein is CASSLGETGGDKNIQYF. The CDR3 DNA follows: TGTGCCAGCAGCTTAGGAGAGACAGGGGGTGACAAAAACATTCAGTACTTC.

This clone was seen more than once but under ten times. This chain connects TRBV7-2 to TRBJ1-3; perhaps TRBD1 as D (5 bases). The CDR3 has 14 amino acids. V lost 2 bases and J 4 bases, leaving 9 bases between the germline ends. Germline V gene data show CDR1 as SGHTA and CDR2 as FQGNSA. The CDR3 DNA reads TGTGCCAGCAGCTTACGGGGGGTCGGAAACACCATATATTTT. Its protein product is CASSLRGVGNTIYF.

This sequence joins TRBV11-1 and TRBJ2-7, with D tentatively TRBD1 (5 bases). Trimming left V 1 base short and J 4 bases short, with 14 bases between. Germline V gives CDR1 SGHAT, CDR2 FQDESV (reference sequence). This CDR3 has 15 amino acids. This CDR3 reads CASSLGGHIAYEQYF. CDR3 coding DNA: TGTGCCAGCAGCTTAGGGGGCCACATCGCGTACGAGCAGTACTTC.

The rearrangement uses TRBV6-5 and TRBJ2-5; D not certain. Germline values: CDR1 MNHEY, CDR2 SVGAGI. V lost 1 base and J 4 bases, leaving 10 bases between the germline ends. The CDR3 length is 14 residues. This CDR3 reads CASSYYQLSETQYF. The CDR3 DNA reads TGTGCCAGCAGTTACTATCAACTATCAGAGACCCAGTACTTC.

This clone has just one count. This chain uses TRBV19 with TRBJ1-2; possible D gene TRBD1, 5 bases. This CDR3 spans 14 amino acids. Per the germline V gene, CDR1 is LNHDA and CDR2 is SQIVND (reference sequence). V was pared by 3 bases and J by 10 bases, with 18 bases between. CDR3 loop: CASSILFATDFYTF. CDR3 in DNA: TGTGCCAGTAGTATCCTATTCGCGACAGATTTCTACACCTTC.

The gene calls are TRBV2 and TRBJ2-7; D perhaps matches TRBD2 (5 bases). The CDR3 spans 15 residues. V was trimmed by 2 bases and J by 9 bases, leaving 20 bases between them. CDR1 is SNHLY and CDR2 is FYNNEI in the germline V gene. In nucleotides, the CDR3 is TGTGCCAGCAGTGAACCGAGGGCTAATTCTGAGGGGCAGTACTTC. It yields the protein CASSEPRANSEGQYF.

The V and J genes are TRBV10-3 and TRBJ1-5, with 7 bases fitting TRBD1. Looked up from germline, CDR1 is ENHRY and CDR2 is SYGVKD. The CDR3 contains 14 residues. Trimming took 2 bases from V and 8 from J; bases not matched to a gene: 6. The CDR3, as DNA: TGTGCCATCAGTGAGAGCAGGGGGTCCGAGCCCCAGCATTTT. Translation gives CAISESRGSEPQHF.

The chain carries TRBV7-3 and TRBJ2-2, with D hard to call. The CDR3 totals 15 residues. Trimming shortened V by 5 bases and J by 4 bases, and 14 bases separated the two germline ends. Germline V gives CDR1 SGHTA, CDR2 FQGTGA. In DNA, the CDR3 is TGTGCCAGCAGCCTCCTAGATGGTGTCACCGGGGAGCTGTTTTTT. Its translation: CASSLLDGVTGELFF.

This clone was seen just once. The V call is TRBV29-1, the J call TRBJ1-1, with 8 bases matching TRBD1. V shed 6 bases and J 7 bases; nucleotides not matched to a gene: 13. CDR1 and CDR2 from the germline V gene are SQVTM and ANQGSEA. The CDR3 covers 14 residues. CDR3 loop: CSVDETGAGDEAFF. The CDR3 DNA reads TGCAGCGTGGACGAGACAGGGGCGGGGGATGAAGCTTTCTTT.

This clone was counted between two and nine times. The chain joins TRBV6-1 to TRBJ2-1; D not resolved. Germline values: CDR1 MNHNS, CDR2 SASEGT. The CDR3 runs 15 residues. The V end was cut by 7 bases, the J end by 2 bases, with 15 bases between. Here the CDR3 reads CASTSGGPTYNEQFF. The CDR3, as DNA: TGTGCCAGCACAAGTGGCGGTCCGACCTACAATGAGCAGTTCTTC.

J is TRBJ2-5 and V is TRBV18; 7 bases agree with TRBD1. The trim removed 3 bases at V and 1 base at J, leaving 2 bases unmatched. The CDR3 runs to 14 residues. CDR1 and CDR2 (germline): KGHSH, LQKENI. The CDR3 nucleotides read TGTGCCAGCTCACCGGGACAGCGCCAAGAGACCCAGTACTTC. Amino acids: CASSPGQRQETQYF.

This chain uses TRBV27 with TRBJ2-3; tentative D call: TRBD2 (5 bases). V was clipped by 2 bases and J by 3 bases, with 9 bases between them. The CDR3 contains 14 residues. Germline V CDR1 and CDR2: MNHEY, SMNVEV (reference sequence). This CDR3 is CASSLAGATDTQYF. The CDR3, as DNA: TGTGCCAGCAGTTTAGCGGGTGCTACAGATACGCAGTATTTT.

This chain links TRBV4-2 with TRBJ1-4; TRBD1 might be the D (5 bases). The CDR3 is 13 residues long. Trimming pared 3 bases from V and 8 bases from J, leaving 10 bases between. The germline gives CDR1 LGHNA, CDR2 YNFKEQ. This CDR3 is CASSHYDSEKLFF. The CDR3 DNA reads TGTGCCAGCAGCCATTACGACAGCGAAAAACTGTTTTTT.

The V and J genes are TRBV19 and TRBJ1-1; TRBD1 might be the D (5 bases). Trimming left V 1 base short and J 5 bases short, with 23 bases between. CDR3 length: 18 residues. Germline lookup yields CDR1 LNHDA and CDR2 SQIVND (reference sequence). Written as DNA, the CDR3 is TGTGCCAGTAGTATAGGGATCGGTTCGGGACTACGGGGTACTGAAGCTTTCTTT. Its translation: CASSIGIGSGLRGTEAFF.

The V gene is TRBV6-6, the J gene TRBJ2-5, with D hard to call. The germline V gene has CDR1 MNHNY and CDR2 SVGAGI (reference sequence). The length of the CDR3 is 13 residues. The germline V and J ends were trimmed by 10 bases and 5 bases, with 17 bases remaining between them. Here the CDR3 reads CATRPLGMETQYF. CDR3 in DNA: TGTGCCACCCGCCCCCTAGGAATGGAGACCCAGTACTTC.

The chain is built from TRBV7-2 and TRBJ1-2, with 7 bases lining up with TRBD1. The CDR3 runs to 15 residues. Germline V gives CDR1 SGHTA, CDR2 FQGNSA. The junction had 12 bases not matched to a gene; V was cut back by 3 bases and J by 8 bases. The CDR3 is CASSLTGYGNRGYTF. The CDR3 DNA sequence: TGTGCCAGCAGCTTGACAGGGTATGGGAATAGGGGCTACACCTTC.

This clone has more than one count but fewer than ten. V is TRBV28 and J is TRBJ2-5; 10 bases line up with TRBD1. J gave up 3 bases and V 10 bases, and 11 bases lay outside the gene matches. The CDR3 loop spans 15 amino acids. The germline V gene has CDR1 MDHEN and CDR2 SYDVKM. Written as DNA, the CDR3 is TGTGCCATCATGACAGGGGGCGAAGGAGAAGAGACCCAGTACTTC. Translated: CAIMTGGEGEETQYF.

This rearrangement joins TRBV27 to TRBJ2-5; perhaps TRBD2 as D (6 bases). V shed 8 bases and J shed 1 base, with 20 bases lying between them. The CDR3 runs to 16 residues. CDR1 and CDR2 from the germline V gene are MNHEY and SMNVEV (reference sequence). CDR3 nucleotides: TGTGCCAGCGCCTTGGGTGGGGGGATACTCCAAGAGACCCAGTACTTC. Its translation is CASALGGGILQETQYF.

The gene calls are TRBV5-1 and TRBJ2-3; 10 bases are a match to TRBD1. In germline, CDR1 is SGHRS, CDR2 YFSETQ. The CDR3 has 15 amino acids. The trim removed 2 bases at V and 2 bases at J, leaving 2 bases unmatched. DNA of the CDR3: TGCGCCAGCAGCTTTGGGACAGGGGTCACAGATACGCAGTATTTT. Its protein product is CASSFGTGVTDTQYF.

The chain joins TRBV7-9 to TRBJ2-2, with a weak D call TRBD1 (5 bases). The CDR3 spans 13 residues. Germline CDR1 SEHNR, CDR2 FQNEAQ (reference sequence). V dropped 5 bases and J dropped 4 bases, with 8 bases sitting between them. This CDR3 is CASSIQVTGELFF. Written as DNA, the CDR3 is TGTGCCAGCAGCATACAGGTCACCGGGGAGCTGTTTTTT.

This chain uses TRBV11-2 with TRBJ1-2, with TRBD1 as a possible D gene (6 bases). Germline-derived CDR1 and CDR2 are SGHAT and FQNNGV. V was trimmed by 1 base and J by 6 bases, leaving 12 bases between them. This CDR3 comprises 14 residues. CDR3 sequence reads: CASSLGQGRDGYTF. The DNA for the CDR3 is TGTGCCAGCAGCTTAGGCCAGGGGCGGGATGGCTACACCTTC.

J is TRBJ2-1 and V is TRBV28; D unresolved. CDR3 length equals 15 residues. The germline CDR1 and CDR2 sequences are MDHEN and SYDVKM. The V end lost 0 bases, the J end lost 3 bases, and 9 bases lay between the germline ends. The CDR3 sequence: CASSLWGTIYNEQFF. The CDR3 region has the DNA TGTGCCAGCAGTTTATGGGGTACTATCTACAATGAGCAGTTCTTC.

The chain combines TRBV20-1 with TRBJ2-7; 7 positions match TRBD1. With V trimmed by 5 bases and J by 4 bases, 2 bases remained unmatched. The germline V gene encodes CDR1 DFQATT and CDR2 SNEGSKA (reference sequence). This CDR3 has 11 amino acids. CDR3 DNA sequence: TGCAGTGCTCAGGGACAGTACGAGCAGTACTTC. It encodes CSAQGQYEQYF.

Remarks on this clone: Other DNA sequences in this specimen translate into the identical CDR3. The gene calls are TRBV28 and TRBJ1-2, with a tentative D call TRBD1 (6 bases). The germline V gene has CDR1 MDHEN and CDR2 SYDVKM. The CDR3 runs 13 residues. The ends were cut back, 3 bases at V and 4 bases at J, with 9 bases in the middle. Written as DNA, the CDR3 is TGTGCCAGCAGTTTTGGGGGCGGCTATGGCTACACCTTC. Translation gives CASSFGGGYGYTF.

DNA of the CDR3: TGTGCCACCCAATGGACAGGGGGTGGCACAGATACGCAGTATTTT. Translated, it gives CATQWTGGGTDTQYF. The rearrangement uses TRBV15 and TRBJ2-3; 10 bases fit TRBD1. CDR3 length: 15 residues. After removal of 8 bases from V and 1 base from J, the junction contained 6 bases not matched to a gene. Per the germline V gene, CDR1 is LNHNV and CDR2 is YYDKDF (reference sequence).

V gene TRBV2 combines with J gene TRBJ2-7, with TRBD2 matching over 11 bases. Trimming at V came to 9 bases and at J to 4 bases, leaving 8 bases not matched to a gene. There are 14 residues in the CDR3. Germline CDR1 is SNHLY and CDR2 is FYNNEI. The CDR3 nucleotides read TGTGCCAGTAGGCGGACTAGCGGGCTTTACGAGCAGTACTTC. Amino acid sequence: CASRRTSGLYEQYF. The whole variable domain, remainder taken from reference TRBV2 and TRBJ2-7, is EPEVTQTPSHQVTQMGQEVILRCVPISNHLYFYWYRQILGQKVEFLVSFYNNEISEKSEIFDDQFSVERPDGSNFTLKIRSTKLEDSAMYFCASRRTSGLYEQYFGPGTRLTVT.

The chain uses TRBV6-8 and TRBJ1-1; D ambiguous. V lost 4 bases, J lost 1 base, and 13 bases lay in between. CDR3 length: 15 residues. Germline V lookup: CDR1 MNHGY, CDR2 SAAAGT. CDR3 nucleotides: TGTGCCAGCAGTTCCCATCATGGGCCGAACACTGAAGCTTTCTTT. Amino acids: CASSSHHGPNTEAFF.